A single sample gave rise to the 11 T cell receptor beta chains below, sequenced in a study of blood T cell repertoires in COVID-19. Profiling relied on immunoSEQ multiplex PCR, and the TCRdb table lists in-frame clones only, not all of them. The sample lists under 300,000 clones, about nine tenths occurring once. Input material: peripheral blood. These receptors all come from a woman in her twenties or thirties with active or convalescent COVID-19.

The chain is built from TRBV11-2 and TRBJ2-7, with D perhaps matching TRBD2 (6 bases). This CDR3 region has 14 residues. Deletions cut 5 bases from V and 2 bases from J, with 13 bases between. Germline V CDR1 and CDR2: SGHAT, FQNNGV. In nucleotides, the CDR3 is TGTGCCAGCAGCCCCTGGGACTCCACCTACGAGCAGTACTTC. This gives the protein CASSPWDSTYEQYF.

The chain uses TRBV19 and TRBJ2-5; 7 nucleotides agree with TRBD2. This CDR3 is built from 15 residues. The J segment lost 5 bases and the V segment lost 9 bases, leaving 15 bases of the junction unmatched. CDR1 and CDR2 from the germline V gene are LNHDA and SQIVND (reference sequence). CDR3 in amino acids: CASPWGGVPKETQYF. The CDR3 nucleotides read TGTGCCAGCCCGTGGGGGGGGGTCCCCAAGGAGACCCAGTACTTC.

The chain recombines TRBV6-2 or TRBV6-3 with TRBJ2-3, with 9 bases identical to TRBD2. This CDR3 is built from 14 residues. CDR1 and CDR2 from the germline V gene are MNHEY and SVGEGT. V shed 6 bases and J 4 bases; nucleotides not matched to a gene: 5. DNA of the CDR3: TGTGCCAGCAGCAGTAGCGGGGGCTCAGATACGCAGTATTTT. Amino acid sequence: CASSSSGGSDTQYF.

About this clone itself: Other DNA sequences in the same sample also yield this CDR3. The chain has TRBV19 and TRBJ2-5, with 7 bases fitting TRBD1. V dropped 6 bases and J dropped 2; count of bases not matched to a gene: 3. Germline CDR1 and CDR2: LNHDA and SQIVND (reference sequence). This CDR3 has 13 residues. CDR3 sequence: CASSRDRQETQYF. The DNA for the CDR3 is TGTGCCAGTAGCAGGGACAGACAAGAGACCCAGTACTTC. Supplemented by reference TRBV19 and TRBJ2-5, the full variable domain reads DGGITQSPKYLFRKEGQNVTLSCEQNLNHDAMYWYRQDPGQGLRLIYYSQIVNDFQKGDIAEGYSVSREKKESFPLTVTSAQKNPTAFYLCASSRDRQETQYFGPGTRLLVL.

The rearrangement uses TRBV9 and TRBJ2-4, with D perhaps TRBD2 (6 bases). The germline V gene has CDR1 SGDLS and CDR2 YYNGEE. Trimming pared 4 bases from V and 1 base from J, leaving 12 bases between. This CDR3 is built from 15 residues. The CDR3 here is CASSLGGPAKNIQYF. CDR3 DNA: TGTGCCAGCAGCCTAGGAGGGCCGGCCAAAAACATTCAGTACTTC.

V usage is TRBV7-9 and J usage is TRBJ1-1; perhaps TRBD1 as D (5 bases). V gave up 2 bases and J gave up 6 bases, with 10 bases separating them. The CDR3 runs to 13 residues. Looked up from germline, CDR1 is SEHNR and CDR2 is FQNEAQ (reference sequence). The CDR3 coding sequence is TGTGCCAGCAGCTTACGCGGGGACGCTGAAGCTTTCTTT. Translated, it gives CASSLRGDAEAFF.

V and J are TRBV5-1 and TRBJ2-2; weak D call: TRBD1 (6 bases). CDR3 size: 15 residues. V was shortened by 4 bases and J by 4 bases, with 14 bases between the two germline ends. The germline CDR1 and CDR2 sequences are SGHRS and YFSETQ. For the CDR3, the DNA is TGCGCCAGCAGCGCTCAGGGGCCTCCCACCGGGGAGCTGTTTTTT. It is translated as CASSAQGPPTGELFF.

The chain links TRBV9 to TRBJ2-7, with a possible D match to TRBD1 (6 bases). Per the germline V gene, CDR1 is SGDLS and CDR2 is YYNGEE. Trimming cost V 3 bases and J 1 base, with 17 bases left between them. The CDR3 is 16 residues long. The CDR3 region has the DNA TGTGCCAGCAGCGCAGGGGCGGCGGCGATATCCTACGAGCAGTACTTC. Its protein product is CASSAGAAAISYEQYF.

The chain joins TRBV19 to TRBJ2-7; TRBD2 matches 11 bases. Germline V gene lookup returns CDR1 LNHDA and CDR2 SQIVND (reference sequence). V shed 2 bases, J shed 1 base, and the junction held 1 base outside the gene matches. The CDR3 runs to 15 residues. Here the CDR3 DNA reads TGTGCCAGTAGTATACTAGCGGGGGGATCCTACGAGCAGTACTTC. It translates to CASSILAGGSYEQYF.

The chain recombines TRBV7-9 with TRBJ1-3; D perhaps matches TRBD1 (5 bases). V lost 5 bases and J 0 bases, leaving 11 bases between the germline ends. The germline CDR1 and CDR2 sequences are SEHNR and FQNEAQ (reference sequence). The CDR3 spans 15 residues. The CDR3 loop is CASSPGGGSGNTIYF. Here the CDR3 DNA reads TGTGCCAGCAGCCCGGGCGGGGGCTCTGGAAACACCATATATTTT.

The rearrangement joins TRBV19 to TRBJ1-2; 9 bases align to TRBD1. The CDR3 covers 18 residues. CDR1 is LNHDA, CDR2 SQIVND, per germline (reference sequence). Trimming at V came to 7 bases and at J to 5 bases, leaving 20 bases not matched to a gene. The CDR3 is CASTIPGTGTPWGYGYTF. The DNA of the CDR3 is TGTGCCAGTACCATACCCGGGACAGGGACCCCGTGGGGGTATGGCTACACCTTC.